Below, 16 T cell receptor beta chains from the same sample are listed, as sequenced in a study of cytomegalovirus exposure and HLA in healthy donors (dated by TCRdb to the late 2010s). The library was obtained by the immunoSEQ multiplex PCR assay. For the multiplex PCR, a mixture combining 60 forward primers for TCR Vbeta segments and 13 reverse primers for TCR Jbeta segments was used. Here the immuneACCESS table is served through TCRdb, limited to in-frame sequences with V and J called. Missing clones are a known gap in these copies; in checked studies unresolved V genes cover under half, and the rest lacks a known reason. Across this sample there are more than 60,000 clones, with 78% seen only once. The top ten constitute 8% to 9.5% of the sample. The sample was PBMCs. All receptors derive from a woman in her 40s in good health and CMV-seropositive.

As to this clone: Sequence at one end of the junction differs from germline and may be a read error. The chain combines TRBV2 with TRBJ2-7, with 9 positions matching TRBD1. The germline gives CDR1 SNHLY, CDR2 FYNNEI. This CDR3 has 15 amino acids. The CDR3 loop is CASTFQGQGSNEQYF. The CDR3 region has the DNA TGTGCCAGCACCTTCCAGGGACAGGGCTCCAACGAGCAGTACTTC.

The genes are TRBV2 and TRBJ1-1; D unresolved. Trimming shortened V by 6 bases and J by 1 base, and 12 bases separated the two germline ends. Germline V CDR1 and CDR2: SNHLY, FYNNEI. CDR3 length: 14 residues. The CDR3 DNA sequence: TGTGCCAGCAGGGTAGTAGGAGAGAACACTGAAGCTTTCTTT. Translation: CASRVVGENTEAFF.

In DNA, the CDR3 is TGTGCCAGCAGCTTGGCACGGGGTGATTCACCCCTCCACTTT. This encodes CASSLARGDSPLHF. V usage is TRBV11-2 and J usage is TRBJ1-6; no clear D. CDR3 size: 14 residues. CDR1 SGHAT and CDR2 FQNNGV come from the germline V gene. V lost 3 bases, J lost 8 bases, and 11 bases lay in between.

This clone was counted once. The genes are TRBV2 and TRBJ1-4; 7 nucleotides agree with TRBD1. Germline-derived CDR1 and CDR2 are SNHLY and FYNNEI. J lost 0 bases, V lost 8 bases, and 6 bases had no gene match. The CDR3 contains 15 residues. The CDR3 DNA reads TGTGCCAGCGTAAGGGACAGTGCAACTAATGAAAAACTGTTTTTT. It is translated as CASVRDSATNEKLFF.

The chain recombines TRBV11-3 with TRBJ2-3, with D unresolved. There are 14 residues in the CDR3. Germline V lookup: CDR1 SGHNT, CDR2 YENEEA. The V end lost 5 bases, the J end lost 1 base, and 10 bases lay between the germline ends. The CDR3 loop reads CASSPESGTDTQYF. The CDR3 coding sequence is TGTGCCAGCAGCCCTGAGTCGGGCACAGATACGCAGTATTTT.

The chain recombines TRBV7-3 with TRBJ2-5; D possibly corresponds to TRBD2 (7 bases). TRBJ2-7 matches the DNA end more closely, so the J call is doubtful. This CDR3 has 14 residues. From germline, CDR1 is SGHTA and CDR2 FQGTGA. The CDR3 reads CARPTGLGSYEQYF. The CDR3 DNA reads as TGTGCCAGACCGACAGGACTAGGCTCCTACGAGCAGTACTTC.

The V and J genes are TRBV7-8 and TRBJ1-2; no reliable D call. Trimming took 6 bases from V and 8 from J, leaving 19 bases between them. The CDR3 sequence is 14 residues long. Looked up from germline, CDR1 is SGHVS and CDR2 is FQNEAQ. DNA for the CDR3: TGTGCCAGCAGTTTTGGGATACTAGAGGACGGCTACACCTTC. This codes for CASSFGILEDGYTF.

In this sample, this clone turned up a few times. This rearrangement joins TRBV9 to TRBJ2-7; possibly TRBD2 for D (5 bases). Germline CDR1 reads SGDLS; CDR2 reads YYNGEE. V lost 4 bases to trimming and J lost 6 bases, with 17 bases between them. The CDR3 covers 14 residues. The CDR3 is CASSSRPDSAEQYF. Here the CDR3 DNA reads TGTGCCAGCAGCTCTCGCCCGGACTCTGCCGAGCAGTACTTC.

Remarks on this clone: Other nucleotide sequences from this sample produce the same CDR3. The DNA for the CDR3 is TGTGCCAGCAGTGCAGGGAACACTGAAGCTTTCTTT. Encoded protein: CASSAGNTEAFF. The genes are TRBV25-1 and TRBJ1-1, with no clear D. With 4 bases removed from V and 1 base from J, the gap between germline ends came to 4 bases. Germline V gene lookup returns CDR1 MGHDK and CDR2 SYGVNS. The CDR3 has 12 amino acids. Complete variable domain (other parts from reference TRBV25-1 and TRBJ1-1): EADIYQTPRYLVIGTGKKITLECSQTMGHDKMYWYQQDPGMELHLIHYSYGVNSTEKGDLSSESTVSRIRTEHFPLTLESARPSHTSQYLCASSAGNTEAFFGQGTRLTVV.

The chain combines TRBV15 with TRBJ2-1, with 7 bases lining up with TRBD2. Germline assignment: CDR1 LNHNV and CDR2 YYDKDF (reference sequence). Trimming removed 1 base from V and 5 bases from J; junction bases left unmatched: 2. The CDR3 extends over 14 amino acids. The CDR3 loop is CATSRVGGNNEQFF. The DNA for the CDR3 is TGTGCCACCAGCAGAGTGGGGGGGAACAATGAGCAGTTCTTC.

The chain couples TRBV4-3 to TRBJ1-3; maybe TRBD1 (5 bases). The CDR3 is 17 amino acids. V dropped 2 bases and J dropped 0 bases, with 14 bases sitting between them. Germline CDR1 and CDR2: LGHNA and YSLEER. CDR3 loop: CASSQTRQSYSGNTIYF. The CDR3 nucleotides are TGCGCCAGCAGCCAAACCCGACAGAGCTACTCTGGAAACACCATATATTTT.

The chain combines TRBV19 with TRBJ2-7; no clear D gene. Trimming stripped 7 bases from V and 2 bases from J, with 18 bases between. The CDR3 loop spans 15 amino acids. CDR1 and CDR2 from the germline V gene are LNHDA and SQIVND (reference sequence). CDR3 nucleotide sequence: TGTGCCAGTACCCTCGGGTGGGTAGGTCCCTACGAGCAGTACTTC. Its translation: CASTLGWVGPYEQYF.

There are a few counts of this clone. This chain joins TRBV6-5 and TRBJ1-5, with a possible D match to TRBD1 (5 bases). Trimming removed 5 bases at V and 7 bases at J, with 15 bases between. CDR1 is MNHEY and CDR2 is SVGAGI in the germline V gene. This CDR3 region has 14 residues. DNA for the CDR3: TGTGCCAGCAGTGAGCAGGGAAGGGGACAGCCCCAGCATTTT. It yields the protein CASSEQGRGQPQHF.

The rearrangement uses TRBV4-2 and TRBJ2-2; weak D call: TRBD2 (5 bases). The CDR3 loop spans 15 amino acids. Germline assignment: CDR1 LGHNA and CDR2 YNFKEQ. V was pared by 0 bases and J by 6 bases, with 11 bases between. The CDR3 DNA reads as TGTGCCAGCAGCCAAGATCTAAGAGGGCCCGGGGAGCTGTTTTTT. Translated: CASSQDLRGPGELFF.

The genes are TRBV11-2 and TRBJ2-1, with 10 bases that match TRBD2. The germline V gene encodes CDR1 SGHAT and CDR2 FQNNGV. The CDR3 has 17 amino acids. J was trimmed by 0 bases and V by 7 bases; bases with no gene match: 9. This CDR3 reads CASTLRTSGSSYNEQFF. The CDR3 nucleotides are TGTGCCAGCACCCTTCGGACTAGCGGAAGCTCCTACAATGAGCAGTTCTTC.

This chain uses TRBV28 with TRBJ1-6; D is ambiguous. Looked up from germline, CDR1 is MDHEN and CDR2 is SYDVKM. Trimming pared 8 bases from V and 8 bases from J, leaving 10 bases between. The CDR3 consists of 12 residues. DNA of the CDR3: TGTGCCAGCCGGCGGGCTTATTCACCCCTCCACTTT. Translated, it gives CASRRAYSPLHF. The full variable domain, in which reference TRBV28 and TRBJ1-6 provide the parts outside the CDR3, is DVKVTQSSRYLVKRTGEKVFLECVQDMDHENMFWYRQDPGLGLRLIYFSYDVKMKEKGDIPEGYSVSREKKERFSLILESASTNQTSMYLCASRRAYSPLHFGNGTRLTVT.